Reported below is one TCR beta chain. These data originate in a study of blood T cell repertoires in COVID-19. As for the study in general: The United States, Italy and Spain provided the acute and convalescent COVID-19 samples. The analysed material was cDNA or gDNA that came from T cells, B-cell-depleted T cells, or PBMCs.

TCRdb's copy holds only in-frame clones and misses some; the assay was immunoSEQ multiplex PCR. The sample includes 250,000 or so clones, about 87% seen only once; the top ten take around 3.6%. The CDR3 has 14 residues. Germline V gene lookup returns CDR1 SGHNT and CDR2 YENEEA. The V and J ends lost 1 base and 2 bases respectively, with 8 bases between them. Enrolled through a virtual design, the participants were between roughly 18 and 90 years of age and came from approximately 25 US areas. Cohort assignment relied on participant-reported clinical history. This receptor was obtained from a woman in her thirties who had been exposed to COVID-19. The specimen was PBMCs or T cells enriched from blood (not recorded which). The genes are TRBV11-3 and TRBJ2-5, with D maybe TRBD1 (6 bases). The CDR3 coding sequence is TGTGCCAGCAGCTTAGGACAGGCACAAGAGACCCAGTACTTC. This encodes CASSLGQAQETQYF.